This entry describes one T cell receptor beta chain. Its specificity is unknown. V lost 5 bases, J lost 2 bases, and 15 bases lay in between. This CDR3 region has 15 residues. The data are from a study of T-cell reconstitution after alpha-beta-depleted transplantation in children. The authors prepared the TCRbeta library with unique molecular identifiers. MiXCR was run by TCRdb on the PCR reads, yielding one entry per CDR3 protein. This sample has around 500,000 distinct CDR3 sequences; 20% to 25% occur once, and the top ten carry around 14%. Study-level findings and limits: Some patients' high day-60 TCRbeta diversity was traced to surviving recipient T cells and thymic progenitors. Newly generated T cells supplied most T-cell counts and diversity one year post-transplant. Expanded graft clones numbering several hundred reportedly gave rise to alpha-beta T cells about two months after transplant.

The chain joins TRBV12-3 or TRBV12-4 to TRBJ1-2, with D unresolved. The clonotype comes from a boy less than two years old who had a stem cell transplant for acute myeloid leukemia, so the T cells may come from the graft donor. The sample consisted of PBMCs, mostly from graft donor cells, taken 360 days after TCRalphabeta/CD19-depleted stem cell transplant. CDR3 DNA: TGTGCCAGCAGTATCCATTCGACGGCAAACTATGGCTACACCTTC. Protein: CASSIHSTANYGYTF.